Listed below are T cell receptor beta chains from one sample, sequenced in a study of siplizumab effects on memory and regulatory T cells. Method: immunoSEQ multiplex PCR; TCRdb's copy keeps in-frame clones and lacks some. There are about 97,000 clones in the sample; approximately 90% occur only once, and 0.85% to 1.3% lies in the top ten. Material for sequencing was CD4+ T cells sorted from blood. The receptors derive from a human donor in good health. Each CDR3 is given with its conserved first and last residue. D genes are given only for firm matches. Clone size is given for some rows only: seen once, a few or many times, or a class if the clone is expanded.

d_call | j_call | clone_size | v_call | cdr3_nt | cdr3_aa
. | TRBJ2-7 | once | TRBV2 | TGTGCCAGCCGAGAAGACGGTAGCTCCTACGAGCAGTACTTC | CASREDGSSYEQYF
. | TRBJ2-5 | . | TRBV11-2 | TGTGCCAGCAGCTTAGGTGGCAAACAAAGTGGAGAGACCCAGTACTTC | CASSLGGKQSGETQYF
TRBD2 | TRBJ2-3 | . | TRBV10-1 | TGCGCCAGCAGTGTTCAGACTAGCGGGAGAGCAGATACGCAGTATTTT | CASSVQTSGRADTQYF
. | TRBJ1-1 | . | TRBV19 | TGTGCCAGTAGTATCTATGATCGGAACACTGAAGCTTTCTTT | CASSIYDRNTEAFF
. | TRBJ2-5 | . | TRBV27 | TGTGCCAGCAGTTTACAGCATCCAGGGTATGGAGAGACCCAGTACTTC | CASSLQHPGYGETQYF
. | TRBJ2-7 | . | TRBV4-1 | TGCGCCAGCAGCCCCTACCAGTCCAGGGGCCTCTACGAGCAGTACTTC | CASSPYQSRGLYEQYF
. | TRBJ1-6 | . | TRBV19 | TGTGCCAGTACCAGGGACATCGGGGGCAATTCACCCCTCCACTTT | CASTRDIGGNSPLHF
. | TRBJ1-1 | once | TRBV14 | TGTGCCAGCAGCCAGCAGCGGCGGAACACTGAAGCTTTCTTT | CASSQQRRNTEAFF
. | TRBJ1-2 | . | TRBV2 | TGTGCCAGCAGTCGGGAGGGGGTCAACTATGGCTACACCTTC | CASSREGVNYGYTF
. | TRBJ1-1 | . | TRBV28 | TGTGCCAGCGGGACCCTATCGACTGAAGCTTTCTTT | CASGTLSTEAFF
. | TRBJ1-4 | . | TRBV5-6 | TGTGCCAGCAGCTTGTTTCGGGGGGCTAATGAAAAACTGTTTTTT | CASSLFRGANEKLFF
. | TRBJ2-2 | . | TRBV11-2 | TGTGCCAGCAGCTTAGCCCCACGGAACACCGGGGAGCTGTTTTTT | CASSLAPRNTGELFF
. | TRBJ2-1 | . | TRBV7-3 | TGTGCCAGCAGCTTAAGCGGGAATGGAGTCAATGAGCAGTTCTTC | CASSLSGNGVNEQFF
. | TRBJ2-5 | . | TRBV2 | TGTGCCAGCAGTGAACTGGAGACCCAGTACTTC | CASSELETQYF
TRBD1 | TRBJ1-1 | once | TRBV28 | TGTGCCAGCAGAAAGACAGGGGGCGGATCAAGGGCTTTCTTT | CASRKTGGGSRAFF
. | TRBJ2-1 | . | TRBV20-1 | TGCAGTCATCTAAACAATGAGCAGTTCTTC | CSHLNNEQFF
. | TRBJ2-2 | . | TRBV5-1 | TGCGCCAGCAGCTTGGCCGTGGTAGGCACCGGGGAGCTGTTTTTT | CASSLAVVGTGELFF
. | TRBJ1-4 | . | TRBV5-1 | TGCGCCAGCAGCTTGGAGGGGCTTAATGAAAAACTGTTTTTT | CASSLEGLNEKLFF
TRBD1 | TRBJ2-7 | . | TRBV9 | TGTGCCAGCAGCGCCCACGACAGGGCCCACTACGAGCAGTACTTC | CASSAHDRAHYEQYF
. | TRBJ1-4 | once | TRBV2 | TGTGCCAGCGGGGGGGACACCTCAACTAATGAAAAACTGTTTTTT | CASGGDTSTNEKLFF
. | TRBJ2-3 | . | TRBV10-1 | TGCGCCAGCACTCCGGGTGGGGGTTCCACAGATACGCAGTATTTT | CASTPGGGSTDTQYF
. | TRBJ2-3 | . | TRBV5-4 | TGTGCCAGCAGCCCCGTGCGCGTCTCTAGCACAGATACGCAGTATTTT | CASSPVRVSSTDTQYF
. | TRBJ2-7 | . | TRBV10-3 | TGTGCCACCGCAGCAGCAGCGACCAGCTCCTACGAGCAGTACTTC | CATAAAATSSYEQYF
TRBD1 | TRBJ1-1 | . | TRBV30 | TGTGCCTGGAGTGTCCCTGACAGGGTGTGGGAAGCTTTCTTT | CAWSVPDRVWEAFF
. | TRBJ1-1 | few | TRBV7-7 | TGTGCCAGCAGCCTCCAAGCTTTCTTT | CASSLQAFF
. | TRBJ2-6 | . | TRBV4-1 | TGCGCCAGCAGCCAAGCGGAGACAGCCTCTGGGGCCAACGTCCTGACTTTC | CASSQAETASGANVLTF
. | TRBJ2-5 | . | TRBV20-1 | TGCAGTGAGCTCGGCGCGGAGACCCAGTACTTC | CSELGAETQYF
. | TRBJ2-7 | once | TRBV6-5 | TGTGCCAGCAGCTATAGGTCGGGTTCCTACGAGCAGTACTTC | CASSYRSGSYEQYF
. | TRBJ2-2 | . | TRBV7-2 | TGTGCCAGCAGCATCCGGGCCCCCGGGGAGCTGTTTTTT | CASSIRAPGELFF
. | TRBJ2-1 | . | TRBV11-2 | TGTGCCAGCAGCTTTGAGAGGAATGAGCAGTTCTTC | CASSFERNEQFF
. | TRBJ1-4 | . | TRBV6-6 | TGTGCCAGCAGTTATTCCGGAAAAGGGAGAACTGAAAAACTGTTTTTT | CASSYSGKGRTEKLFF
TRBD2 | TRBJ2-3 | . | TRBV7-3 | TGTGCCAGCAGCCCGACTAGCGGGAGAGATACGCAGTATTTT | CASSPTSGRDTQYF
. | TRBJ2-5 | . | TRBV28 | TGTGCCAGCTTACAGGCGGTCCAAGAGACCCAGTACTTC | CASLQAVQETQYF
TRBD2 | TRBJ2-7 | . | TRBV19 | TGTGCCACCTCAGGGACTAGAAGCTACGAGCAGTACTTC | CATSGTRSYEQYF
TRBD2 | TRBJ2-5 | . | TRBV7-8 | TGTGCCAGCAGCCGCAAAAATGAACTAGCGTTAGGCTCCCAGTACTTC | CASSRKNELALGSQYF
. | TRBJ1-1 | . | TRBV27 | TGTGCCAGCAGTACCTCAAAGAACACTGAAGCTTTCTTT | CASSTSKNTEAFF
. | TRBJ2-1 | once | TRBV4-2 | TGTGCCAGCAGCCAAGGACGGGACACGTACTACAATGAGCAGTTCTTC | CASSQGRDTYYNEQFF
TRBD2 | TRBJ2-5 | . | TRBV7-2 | TGTGCCAGCAGCTTAGGCACTAGCGCCATAGAGACCCAGTACTTC | CASSLGTSAIETQYF
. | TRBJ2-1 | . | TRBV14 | TGTGCCAGCAGCCTACTCCCAGGGAATACCAATGAGCAGTTCTTC | CASSLLPGNTNEQFF
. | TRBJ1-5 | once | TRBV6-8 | TGTGCCAGCAGTTATTTGAATAGCAATCAGCCCCAGCATTTT | CASSYLNSNQPQHF
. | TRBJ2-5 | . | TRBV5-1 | TGCGCCAGCAGCTTGGGGGGGCGGGAGACCCAGTACTTC | CASSLGGRETQYF
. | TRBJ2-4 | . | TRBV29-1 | TGCAGCGTTGAGAGGACTGAATTAGCCAAAAACATTCAGTACTTC | CSVERTELAKNIQYF
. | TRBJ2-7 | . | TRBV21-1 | TGTGCCAGCAGCAAAGTGCTGGGACTAGCTTACGAGCAGTACTTC | CASSKVLGLAYEQYF
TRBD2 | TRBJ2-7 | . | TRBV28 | TGTGCCAGCAGCACGATAGCGGGAGGGCCATACGAGCAGTACTTC | CASSTIAGGPYEQYF
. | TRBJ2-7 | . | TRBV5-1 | TGCGCCAGCAGCTTCACTAACCTCACCGGGCCCTTCTTGACTTACGAGCAGTACTTC | CASSFTNLTGPFLTYEQYF
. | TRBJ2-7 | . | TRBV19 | TGTGCCAGTGGGGCTGGAAACGAGCAGTACTTC | CASGAGNEQYF
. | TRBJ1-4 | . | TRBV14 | TGTGCCAGCAGCCAAGATCAGTTTAGGAAACTGTTTTTT | CASSQDQFRKLFF
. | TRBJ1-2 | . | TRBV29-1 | TGCAGCGTAAGGTCGGACTATGGCTACACCTTC | CSVRSDYGYTF
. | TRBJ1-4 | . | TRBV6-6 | TGTGCCAGCAGTTATCTCTTGGGGGGGGGTGAAAAACTGTTTTTT | CASSYLLGGGEKLFF
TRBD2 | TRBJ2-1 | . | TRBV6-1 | TGTGCCAGCAGTGCGGGGGGGACTGGGAATGAGCAGTTCTTC | CASSAGGTGNEQFF
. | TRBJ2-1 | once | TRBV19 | TGTGCCAGTAGTAGTCAGGGCGGTGGCTCCTACAATGAGCAGTTCTTC | CASSSQGGGSYNEQFF